The next 26 T cell receptor beta chains were all read from a single sample in a study of cytomegalovirus exposure and HLA in healthy donors. PCR involved 60 Vbeta and 13 Jbeta primers. Sequenced by immunoSEQ multiplex PCR; TCRdb stores in-frame clones only, minus some. The repertoire holds tens of thousands of clones, with about 67% as singletons. The sample consisted of PBMCs. Every receptor here comes from a man younger than 40 in good health and CMV-seronegative.

This chain connects TRBV7-2 to TRBJ1-5; weak D call: TRBD1 (5 bases). Trimming removed 5 bases from V and 1 base from J, with 12 bases in between. Looked up from germline, CDR1 is SGHTA and CDR2 is FQGNSA. The CDR3 length is 15 residues. As DNA, the CDR3 is TGTGCCAGCAGCCTGACAGTCCTAAGCAATCAGCCCCAGCATTTT. This sequence encodes CASSLTVLSNQPQHF.

The V and J genes are TRBV18 and TRBJ2-7; a possible D gene is TRBD2 (6 bases). Trimming pared 0 bases from V and 7 bases from J, leaving 7 bases between. The CDR3 spans 12 residues. Germline values: CDR1 KGHSH, CDR2 LQKENI. Here the CDR3 DNA reads TGTGCCAGCTCACCACCGGGGGGTGAGCAGTACTTC. Its translation is CASSPPGGEQYF.

The chain recombines TRBV29-1 with TRBJ2-5, with D possibly TRBD2 on 5 matching bases. The length of the CDR3 is 12 residues. V was clipped by 4 bases and J by 1 base, with 7 bases between them. Germline V gives CDR1 SQVTM, CDR2 ANQGSEA. The CDR3 is CSVVRAQETQYF. The DNA for the CDR3 is TGCAGCGTTGTGCGGGCCCAAGAGACCCAGTACTTC.

This clone appeared a single time. V and J are TRBV13 and TRBJ1-1; D is undetermined. This CDR3 contains 15 residues. Germline assignment: CDR1 PRHDT and CDR2 FYEKMQ (reference sequence). V lost 6 bases to trimming and J lost 5 bases, with 19 bases between them. Written as DNA, the CDR3 is TGTGCCAGCAGTACGGCGGGGATTTGGGGTACTGAAGCTTTCTTT. The encoded protein is CASSTAGIWGTEAFF. Full variable domain (rest looked up from reference TRBV13 and TRBJ1-1): AAGVIQSPRHLIKEKRETATLKCYPIPRHDTVYWYQQGPGQDPQFLISFYEKMQSDKGSIPDRFSAQQFSDYHSELNMSSLELGDSALYFCASSTAGIWGTEAFFGQGTRLTVV.

The V and J genes are TRBV5-1 and TRBJ1-2; D is unclear. From germline, CDR1 is SGHRS and CDR2 YFSETQ. This CDR3 spans 14 amino acids. V shed 2 bases and J shed 2 bases, with 10 bases lying between them. Here the CDR3 reads CASSLGGMNYGYTF. CDR3 nucleotides: TGCGCCAGCAGCTTAGGCGGGATGAACTATGGCTACACCTTC.

The V and J genes are TRBV7-9 and TRBJ2-5; TRBD1 matches at 9 bases. CDR1 SEHNR and CDR2 FQNEAQ come from the germline V gene (reference sequence). CDR3 size: 14 residues. Trimming cost V 5 bases and J 3 bases; bases outside gene matches: 4. CDR3 sequence: CASSPTGGKETQYF. The CDR3 DNA sequence: TGTGCCAGCAGCCCGACAGGGGGGAAAGAGACCCAGTACTTC.

The chain joins TRBV5-1 to TRBJ2-7, with a weak D call TRBD1 (6 bases). This CDR3 has 15 amino acids. V was clipped by 0 bases and J by 1 base, with 11 bases between them. CDR1 and CDR2 (germline): SGHRS, YFSETQ. CDR3 sequence reads: CASSLADRPSYEQYF. CDR3 bases: TGCGCCAGCAGCTTGGCTGACAGGCCTTCCTACGAGCAGTACTTC.

This chain joins TRBV9 and TRBJ1-1; possibly TRBD1 for D (6 bases). Trimming removed 3 bases from V and 7 bases from J, with 13 bases in between. The length of the CDR3 is 13 residues. CDR1 and CDR2 (germline): SGDLS, YYNGEE. CDR3 residues: CASSAGAGIEAFF. CDR3 nucleotides: TGTGCCAGCAGCGCAGGGGCAGGGATTGAAGCTTTCTTT.

The rearrangement links TRBV28 to TRBJ1-2; D uncertain. V lost 4 bases to trimming and J lost 0 bases, with 12 bases between them. This CDR3 contains 15 residues. Germline CDR1 MDHEN, CDR2 SYDVKM. CDR3 in DNA: TGTGCCAGCAGTTCACCGGGATTAGCTAACTATGGCTACACCTTC. As protein: CASSSPGLANYGYTF.

This clone has just a few counts. J is TRBJ2-7 and V is TRBV27, with TRBD1 as a possible D gene (6 bases). Per the germline V gene, CDR1 is MNHEY and CDR2 is SMNVEV (reference sequence). This CDR3 spans 14 amino acids. V lost 5 bases and J 7 bases, leaving 18 bases between the germline ends. Here the CDR3 DNA reads TGTGCCAGCAGTCCGTTGGGGGACGGGACAGAGCAGTACTTC. It encodes CASSPLGDGTEQYF.

This clone has a handful of counts. The chain employs TRBV27 and TRBJ2-7; 10 bases are a match to TRBD2. CDR3 length: 14 residues. Losses at the gene ends were 8 bases for V and 3 bases for J; bases not matched to a gene: 7. The germline V gene has CDR1 MNHEY and CDR2 SMNVEV (reference sequence). CDR3 DNA sequence: TGTGCCAGCTCTTCCCAGCGGGAGGGCTACGAGCAGTACTTC. Its protein is CASSSQREGYEQYF.

This rearrangement joins TRBV4-3 to TRBJ1-1; D unclear. Germline loops: CDR1 LGHNA, CDR2 YSLEER. Trimming removed 1 base at V and 4 bases at J, with 7 bases between. There are 13 residues in the CDR3. The CDR3 DNA reads TGCGCCAGCAGCCAAGCGGGTTTCACTGAAGCTTTCTTT. It yields the protein CASSQAGFTEAFF.

V usage is TRBV10-1 and J usage is TRBJ2-7; D possibly corresponds to TRBD1 (5 bases). The CDR3 spans 14 residues. The ends were cut back, 9 bases at V and 2 bases at J, with 17 bases in the middle. Germline values: CDR1 WNHNN, CDR2 SYGVQD (reference sequence). The CDR3 protein is CASHDSHPTYEQYF. CDR3 bases: TGCGCCAGTCATGACAGCCACCCTACCTACGAGCAGTACTTC.

The chain has TRBV5-1 and TRBJ2-1; 10 positions agree with TRBD2. The CDR3 loop spans 14 amino acids. The germline CDR1 and CDR2 sequences are SGHRS and YFSETQ. V lost 0 bases and J lost 7; bases outside the gene matches: 1. CDR3 in DNA: TGCGCCAGCAGCTTGGCAGCGGGGGGGAATGAGCAGTTCTTC. It encodes CASSLAAGGNEQFF.

The J gene is TRBJ1-5, the V gene TRBV11-2; D call uncertain. V gave up 1 base and J gave up 7 bases, with 8 bases separating them. Per the germline V gene, CDR1 is SGHAT and CDR2 is FQNNGV. The CDR3 length is 13 residues. The DNA of the CDR3 is TGTGCCAGCAGCTTAGCGCCCGAGCAGCCCCAGCATTTT. Its protein is CASSLAPEQPQHF.

The chain carries TRBV7-9 and TRBJ1-2; TRBD1 might be the D (5 bases). Germline CDR1 reads SEHNR; CDR2 reads FQNEAQ (reference sequence). This CDR3 is built from 14 residues. Trimming took 0 bases from V and 8 from J, leaving 13 bases between them. The CDR3 loop is CASSLAQGSRGYTF. For the CDR3, the DNA is TGTGCCAGCAGCTTAGCGCAGGGTAGTCGGGGCTACACCTTC.

The chain joins TRBV5-1 to TRBJ1-2; no reliable D call. Trimming removed 6 bases from V and 2 bases from J, with 11 bases in between. The CDR3 covers 13 residues. The germline V gene encodes CDR1 SGHRS and CDR2 YFSETQ. CDR3 region: CASTPAGNYGYTF. Written as DNA, the CDR3 is TGCGCCAGCACCCCGGCAGGAAACTATGGCTACACCTTC.

The V call is TRBV2, the J call TRBJ2-3; 10 bases match TRBD1. The junction had 17 bases not matched to a gene; V was cut back by 6 bases and J by 2 bases. Germline assignment: CDR1 SNHLY and CDR2 FYNNEI. There are 19 residues in the CDR3. The chain's CDR3 is CASRPGQGRLAEFTDTQYF. In nucleotides, the CDR3 is TGTGCCAGCAGACCGGGACAGGGGCGTCTAGCGGAGTTCACAGATACGCAGTATTTT.

The chain links TRBV7-9 to TRBJ2-2; 10 positions agree with TRBD1. CDR1 and CDR2 (germline): SEHNR, FQNEAQ (reference sequence). The CDR3 covers 16 residues. The junction had 8 bases not matched to a gene; V was cut back by 4 bases and J by 6 bases. The CDR3 DNA sequence: TGTGCCAGCAGCTCACCCTCCGGGACAGGGGCCGGGGAGCTGTTTTTT. Its translation is CASSSPSGTGAGELFF.

The chain is built from TRBV19 and TRBJ1-5; D is ambiguous. Between the trimmed V and J ends, which lost 3 bases and 4 bases, there was a span of 13 bases. This CDR3 comprises 15 residues. Germline V gene lookup returns CDR1 LNHDA and CDR2 SQIVND (reference sequence). CDR3 sequence: CASSIRGSGNQPQHF. The CDR3 DNA reads TGTGCCAGTAGTATTAGAGGGAGTGGGAATCAGCCCCAGCATTTT.

The chain couples TRBV4-2 to TRBJ1-1, with D hard to call. The length of the CDR3 is 15 residues. CDR1 is LGHNA, CDR2 YNFKEQ, per germline. Trimming left V 5 bases short and J 0 bases short, with 13 bases between. CDR3 nucleotide sequence: TGTGCCAGCAGCGACACACAGCTAATGAACACTGAAGCTTTCTTT. This sequence encodes CASSDTQLMNTEAFF.

The chain combines TRBV19 with TRBJ1-1; possibly TRBD1 for D (6 bases). V dropped 3 bases and J dropped 5 bases, with 7 bases sitting between them. Germline CDR1 LNHDA, CDR2 SQIVND (reference sequence). The CDR3 sequence is 12 residues long. The CDR3 loop reads CASSIRGTEAFF. The CDR3 DNA sequence: TGTGCCAGTAGTATTAGGGGGACTGAAGCTTTCTTT.

The CDR3: CASSRGQGGEKLFF. CDR3 nucleotides: TGTGCCAGCAGCCGTGGACAGGGTGGTGAAAAACTGTTTTTT. The chain links TRBV5-4 to TRBJ1-4; 8 bases map to TRBD1. This CDR3 has 14 residues. Losses at the gene ends were 4 bases for V and 7 bases for J; bases not matched to a gene: 6. The germline V gene encodes CDR1 SGHNT and CDR2 YYREEE (reference sequence).

The chain links TRBV6-1 to TRBJ1-5; no firm D call. The germline V gene has CDR1 MNHNS and CDR2 SASEGT. The CDR3 sequence is 13 residues long. Trimming stripped 2 bases from V and 5 bases from J, with 7 bases between. The CDR3 DNA reads as TGTGCCAGCAGTGAAACCCGGGATCAGCCCCAGCATTTT. Amino acid sequence: CASSETRDQPQHF.

The CDR3 DNA reads TGCGCCAGCAGCCAAGGGGACAGGGGAACCTCGAACACCGGGGAGCTGTTTTTT. This encodes CASSQGDRGTSNTGELFF. The rearrangement links TRBV4-1 to TRBJ2-2; 10 bases match TRBD1. Germline V gene data show CDR1 as MGHRA and CDR2 as YSYEKL. The CDR3 covers 18 residues. V lost 1 base and J lost 0; bases outside the gene matches: 5.

In this sample, this clone turned up once. The rearrangement uses TRBV19 and TRBJ1-1; D call uncertain. The CDR3 extends over 12 amino acids. Germline lookup yields CDR1 LNHDA and CDR2 SQIVND (reference sequence). The V end lost 5 bases, the J end lost 7 bases, and 11 bases lay between the germline ends. The CDR3 is CASSPGGYEAFF. For the CDR3, the DNA is TGTGCCAGTAGTCCAGGAGGGTATGAAGCTTTCTTT.